This T cell receptor (beta chain) was profiled in a study of multiple sclerosis patients with progressive multifocal leukoencephalopathy. Study summary: Longitudinal control samples came from natalizumab-treated multiple sclerosis patients without PML.

Time point noted: before natalizumab initiation. Each PCR contained spiked synthetic TR CDR3 controls spanning every V-J pairing. Generated by immunoSEQ multiplex PCR, the TCRdb table keeps only in-frame clones and is missing some. The table lists 25,000 to 30,000 clones, 88% of them singletons. Study-wide results and caveats: PML-onset expanded TRB clones were detectable before and during natalizumab therapy. In most PML patients, TRB repertoires appeared less diverse by entropy.

In germline, CDR1 is MNHNS, CDR2 SASEGT. This CDR3 is 15 amino acids long. V lost 4 bases and J lost 1, with 11 bases in between. Of note for this clone: Its specificity is not known.

J is TRBJ1-5 and V is TRBV6-1, with D perhaps matching TRBD1 (5 bases). The receptor was derived from a human donor with multiple sclerosis. Material for sequencing was PBMCs. In DNA form, the CDR3 reads TGTGCCAGCAGTGTGAAGGGGATCAGCAATCAGCCCCAGCATTTT. Translated: CASSVKGISNQPQHF.